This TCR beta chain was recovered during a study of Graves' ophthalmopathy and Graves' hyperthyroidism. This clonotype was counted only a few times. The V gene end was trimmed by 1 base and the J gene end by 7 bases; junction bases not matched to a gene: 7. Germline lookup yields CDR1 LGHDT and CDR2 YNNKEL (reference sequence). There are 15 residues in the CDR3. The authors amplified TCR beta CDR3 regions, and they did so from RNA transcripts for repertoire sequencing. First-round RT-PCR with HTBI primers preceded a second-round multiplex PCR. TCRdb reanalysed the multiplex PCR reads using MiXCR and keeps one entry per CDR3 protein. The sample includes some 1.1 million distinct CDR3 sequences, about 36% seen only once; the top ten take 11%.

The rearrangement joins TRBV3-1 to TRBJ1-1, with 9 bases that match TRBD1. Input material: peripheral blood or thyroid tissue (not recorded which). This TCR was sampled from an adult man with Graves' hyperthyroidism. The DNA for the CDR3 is TGTGCCAGCAGCCAAGCCGGGACAGGGTGTAGTGAAGCTTTCTTT. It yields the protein CASSQAGTGCSEAFF.